Reported below is one T cell receptor beta chain. This CDR3 comprises 14 residues. V was cut by 4 bases and J by 6 bases, with 16 bases left in between. CDR1 is SGHRS, CDR2 YFSETQ, per germline. This sample was taken from a study of blood T cell repertoires in COVID-19. The data were produced by immunoSEQ multiplex PCR, yet TCRdb's version contains in-frame clones alone and is incomplete. The repertoire holds about 260,000 clones, 80% to 90% seen once, with roughly 4% in the top ten. This TCR came from a man aged 30-40 years with acute COVID-19. This chain connects TRBV5-1 to TRBJ1-1; TRBD1 might be the D (6 bases). Sequencing input: PBMCs or T cells enriched from blood (not recorded which). This CDR3 is CASSPRTQGSEAFF. CDR3 sequence (DNA): TGCGCCAGCAGCCCACGGACACAGGGATCTGAAGCTTTCTTT. The full variable domain, rest sourced from reference TRBV5-1 and TRBJ1-1, is KAGVTQTPRYLIKTRGQQVTLSCSPISGHRSVSWYQQTPGQGLQFLFEYFSETQRNKGNFPGRFSGRQFSNSRSEMNVSTLELGDSALYLCASSPRTQGSEAFFGQGTRLTVV.